This TCR beta chain is from a study of shared clonotypes between healthy human individuals (TCRdb year 2020). Looking at the study overall: A couple of women and a few men aged 18 to 49 years were included in the cohort. For each donor, three plates each were used for CD4 naive and CD4 memory, two plates were used for CD8 naive, and one plate was used for CD8 memory. To estimate repertoire size and how much clonotypes are shared between individuals, the study performed deep sequencing of blood TCR repertoires from a few healthy adults. Libraries were prepared and TCR repertoires were sequenced by different laboratories using diverse techniques, in order to increase sequencing depth and limit assay-specific biases. Leukapheresis yielded between about 0.9 and 9 billion PBMCs per donor.

CD8 naive samples were CD45RO-negative cells positively selected for CCR7, giving a CD45RA+CCR7+ population that excluded TemRA cells. Healthy HIV-negative adults with no recently reported acute infections or vaccinations were included as donors. All donors were Caucasian adults living in Nashville, Tennessee, USA. Blood was collected by leukapheresis, and PBMCs were isolated by Ficoll-Histopaque density gradient centrifugation and then cryopreserved in liquid nitrogen vapor phase. Purity and quantity of every magnetically sorted T cell population were checked by analytical flow cytometry. From each sorted fraction, genomic DNA was isolated and quantified by UV absorbance on a Nanodrop 2000c. Note on this clone: This receptor's antigen is unknown. No base-level quality is on record; no much larger clone is a single base apart.

Using the deep immunoSEQ assay, multiplex PCR amplified TCR CDR3 regions from genomic DNA. For each cell subset, the extracted genomic DNA was distributed evenly across all wells of several immunoSEQ 96-well plates, and each plate served as one replicate. For sorted subsets, each replicate PCR was loaded with about 0.2 ug genomic DNA, equivalent to 25,000 to 35,000 T cell genomes. The purified libraries were quantified using a Qubit 3.0 fluorometer, sized with a Bioanalyzer 2100, and then quantified again using the KAPA Library Quantification kit. Each immunoSEQ 96-well plate was sequenced on its own single-read 150-cycle Illumina NextSeq 550 flow cell. In the paper's pipeline: Because the immunoSEQ output held only junctional sequences and lacked quality scores, the filtering could not match the filtering applied to full-length reads. To assign V/J genes and CDR3, sequences were annotated against IMGT germline references using PyIR, a Python wrapper for IgBLAST v1.9. Any read was removed if the V/J assignment was weak (E-value above 1e-6), the CDR3 was missing, or the read contained stop codons, out-of-frame junctions, or ambiguous translated residues. V3J clonotypes were defined as sequences sharing an identical inferred V gene, J gene, and CDR3 amino acid sequence. To compute the percentage overlap between repertoires, the number of shared unique clonotypes was divided by the size of the smaller repertoire. Repertoire richness was assessed with RTK rarefaction, the Chao1 estimator, and Recon v2.1 estimates of unobserved clonotypes. OLGA was used to compute generation probabilities for all TCRbeta clonotypes that the gDNA method yielded from a handful of donors. Drawn from immuneACCESS, this table holds only the in-frame rearrangements with V and J called that TCRdb kept. Clones are partly lost; checked studies trace under half to an unresolved V gene and leave the rest unexplained. The V and J calls and clone size are taken from that table; D and trimming were inferred from the DNA. The sample yields around 650,000 clones; approximately 96% were counted once. Roughly 0.1% of the sample goes to the ten largest clones.

Study-wide conclusions, independent of this receptor: Higher generation probabilities were observed for clonotypes shared by all four sorted-subset donors than for non-shared clonotypes. Incomplete sequencing was indicated by rarefaction of sorted-subset datasets, despite the large sequencing depth. Larger estimated clonotype richness was generally found for naive subsets than for memory subsets. Sampling was restricted to blood, and TCR repertoires in tissues likely differ from the TCR repertoires found in blood. Because the study included only a small number of donors, the genetic and exposure-history diversity represented was limited. When a handful of donors were compared, the shared fraction of clonotypes was around 4.6% for naive CD4, less than 4% for naive CD8, roughly 2.5% for memory CD4, and roughly 0.43% for memory CD8. Pairwise subsampling indicated that sequencing depth was expected to affect the degree of clonotype sharing among donors.

From the germline V gene, CDR1 is SGHVS and CDR2 is FQNEAQ. From V the trimming removes 2 bases and from J it removes 7 bases, while the gene matches leave 6 bases of the junction unaccounted for. Spanning cysteine to phenylalanine, the CDR3 consists of 14 amino acids. Kept here is only the CDR3 DNA, which spans 42 bases and is read in frame from base 1. What was sequenced was naive CD8+ T cells sorted from blood. Taken with the paper, the label for cell subset or site translates to: CD45RA+CCR7+. The rearrangement combines TRBV7-8 with TRBJ1-1; TRBD1 matches 8 bases in the middle. This clonotype was sampled from a woman aged 25 to 39 in good health. CDR3 reads: CASSLYGQGNEAFF. The DNA is as follows: TGTGCCAGCAGCTTATACGGACAGGGCAATGAAGCTTTCTTT. Here the CDR3 is joined to the reference TRBV7-8 and TRBJ1-1 genes, and the full variable domain is: GAGVSQSPRYKVAKRGQDVALRCDPISGHVSLFWYQQALGQGPEFLTYFQNEAQLDKSGLPSDRFFAERPEGSVSTLKIQRTQQEDSAVYLCASSLYGQGNEAFFGQGTRLTVV.